The 2 T cell receptor beta chains below were found in one sample sequenced in a study of blood T cell repertoires in COVID-19. TCRdb keeps only in-frame clones here, not all; method: immunoSEQ multiplex PCR. The table shows under 70,000 clones, with roughly 80% occurring only once. Material for sequencing was peripheral blood. These receptors were collected from a woman over 75 with active or convalescent COVID-19.

The chain has TRBV12-3 or TRBV12-4 and TRBJ1-4, with a tentative D call TRBD1 (6 bases). With 8 bases removed from V and 8 bases from J, the gap between germline ends came to 15 bases. The CDR3 has 13 residues. The CDR3 protein is CASSARGGEKLFF. The CDR3 bases are TGTGCCAGCTCAGCTAGGGGGGGGGAAAAACTGTTTTTT.

The rearrangement links TRBV14 to TRBJ2-1, with TRBD2 identical over 15 bases. V dropped 4 bases and J dropped 10; count of bases not matched to a gene: 14. This CDR3 comprises 18 residues. Germline CDR1 is SGHDN and CDR2 is FVKESK. CDR3 DNA: TGTGCCAGCAGCCCAGGGACTAGCGGGGGGACCCGCCTGTTGGAGCAGTTCTTC. Its protein product is CASSPGTSGGTRLLEQFF.